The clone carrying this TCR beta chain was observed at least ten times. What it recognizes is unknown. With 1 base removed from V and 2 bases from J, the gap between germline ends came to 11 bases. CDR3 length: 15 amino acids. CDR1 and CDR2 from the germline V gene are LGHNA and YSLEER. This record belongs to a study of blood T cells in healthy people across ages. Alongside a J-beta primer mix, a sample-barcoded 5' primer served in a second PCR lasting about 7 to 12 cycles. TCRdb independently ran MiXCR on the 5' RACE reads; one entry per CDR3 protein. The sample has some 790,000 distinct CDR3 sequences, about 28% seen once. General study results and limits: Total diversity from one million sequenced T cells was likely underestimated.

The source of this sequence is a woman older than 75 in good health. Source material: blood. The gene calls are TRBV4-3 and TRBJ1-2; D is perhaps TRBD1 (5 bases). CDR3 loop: CASSQAIGGNYGYTF. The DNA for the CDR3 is TGCGCCAGCAGCCAAGCTATCGGGGGGAACTATGGCTACACCTTC.